Listed below are T cell receptor beta chains from one sample, sequenced in a study of blood T cell repertoires in COVID-19. Sequencing used immunoSEQ multiplex PCR; TCRdb keeps in-frame clones, though not all of them. The profile shows some 370,000 clones, around 89% of them singletons. Material for sequencing was peripheral blood. These receptors all come from a young man with active or convalescent COVID-19. The CDR3 runs from the conserved cysteine through the conserved F or W. The D gene is left open where the match is weak. Clone size is shown for a subset of rows, as once, few, many or a class of expanded clone.

>TRBJ2-7|-|-|TRBV7-2|14
TGTGCCAGCAGCCGGGACTCAGATCTCTACGAGCAGTACTTC
CASSRDSDLYEQYF
>TRBJ2-3|-|TRBD2|TRBV6-4|18
TGTGCCAGCAGTCCCGGGACTAGCGGGGGGCCTCAGGGGAATACGCAGTATTTT
CASSPGTSGGPQGNTQYF
>TRBJ2-7|once|-|TRBV7-2|12
TGTGCCAGCAGTCAACAGGGCTACGAGCAGTACTTC
CASSQQGYEQYF
>TRBJ1-5|-|-|TRBV19|14
TGTGCCAGTTGCCACAGGTTAAGCAATCAGCCCCAGCATTTT
CASCHRLSNQPQHF
>TRBJ1-3|-|TRBD1|TRBV28|14
TGTGCCAGCAGCTCAGGGGGGACTGGAAACACCATATATTTT
CASSSGGTGNTIYF
>TRBJ2-3|-|-|TRBV7-3|13
TGTGCCAGCAGCTTATCGGGACTGGATACGCAGTATTTT
CASSLSGLDTQYF
>TRBJ2-1|-|-|TRBV6-5|16
TGTGCCAGCAGTTACCGAGCCGGACACTACTACAATGAGCAGTTCTTC
CASSYRAGHYYNEQFF
>TRBJ1-5|-|-|TRBV6-1|15
TGTGCCAGCAGTGATGTTGGGCAAGGCAATCAGCCCCAGCATTTT
CASSDVGQGNQPQHF
>TRBJ1-5|-|-|TRBV12-5|16
TGTGCTAGTGCCCAAAAGACAGAACCAAACAATCAGCCCCAGCATTTT
CASAQKTEPNNQPQHF
>TRBJ2-7|-|TRBD1|TRBV4-3|16
TGCGCCAGCAGCCAAGAATGGACAGGTCGTAACTACGAGCAGTACTTC
CASSQEWTGRNYEQYF
>TRBJ2-3|-|TRBD2|TRBV6-2/TRBV6-3|18
TGTGCCAGCAGTTACTCGTCTAGCGGGGGATTAAGCACAGATACGCAGTATTTT
CASSYSSSGGLSTDTQYF
>TRBJ2-2|-|TRBD2|TRBV11-2|16
TGTGCCAGCAGCTTACGGACTAGAGTAGCGACCGGGGAGCTGTTTTTT
CASSLRTRVATGELFF
>TRBJ2-5|few|-|TRBV18|12
TGTGCCACGCGTTCAGGCTCGGAGACCCAGTACTTC
CATRSGSETQYF
>TRBJ1-1|-|-|TRBV10-3|15
TGTGCCATCAGTGAGTCGGGACACCAGAACACTGAAGCTTTCTTT
CAISESGHQNTEAFF
>TRBJ2-1|-|TRBD1|TRBV27|14
TGTGCCAGCAGTTTAAGATCACAGGGGGATGAGCAGTTCTTC
CASSLRSQGDEQFF
>TRBJ2-1|-|-|TRBV2|12
TGTGCCAGCAAGGCGACTAACAATGAGCAGTTCTTC
CASKATNNEQFF
>TRBJ2-3|-|TRBD2|TRBV2|16
TGTGCCAGCAGCCCGCAACTAGCGGGGTACACAGATACGCAGTATTTT
CASSPQLAGYTDTQYF
>TRBJ1-3|-|TRBD1|TRBV11-3|17
TGTGCCAGCAGCCAGGGACAGGGCAAATTTTCTGGAAACACCATATATTTT
CASSQGQGKFSGNTIYF
>TRBJ2-1|-|-|TRBV6-6|15
TGTGCCAGCAGTTACGTTACGGGAGTCAACAATGAGCAGTTCTTC
CASSYVTGVNNEQFF
>TRBJ1-1|-|-|TRBV28|11
TGTGCCAGCAGTAGGGGCCCCCGGGCTTTCTTT
CASSRGPRAFF
>TRBJ2-1|-|TRBD2|TRBV7-2|15
TGTGCCAGCAGCTCTAGCGGGGACTCCTACAATGAGCAGTTCTTC
CASSSSGDSYNEQFF
>TRBJ2-1|-|-|TRBV7-8|14
TGTGCCAGCAGCCTCGGGTCTCTCCTCAATGAGCAGTTCTTC
CASSLGSLLNEQFF
>TRBJ1-1|-|-|TRBV5-6|13
TGTGCCAGCAGCTTGGAGGGGTCGAGCGAAGCTTTCTTT
CASSLEGSSEAFF
>TRBJ1-5|-|-|TRBV6-2/TRBV6-3|16
TGTGCCAGCAGCGCCAACAAAAGAGGGAGCAATCAGCCCCAGCATTTT
CASSANKRGSNQPQHF
>TRBJ1-1|-|-|TRBV14|17
TGTGCCAGCAGCCAAGCTTTGACGACACGAAAGAACACTGAAGCTTTCTTT
CASSQALTTRKNTEAFF
>TRBJ2-2|-|-|TRBV5-1|16
TGCGCCAGCAGCTTGGGCGGGACTGGGAACACCGGGGAGCTGTTTTTT
CASSLGGTGNTGELFF
>TRBJ2-5|-|TRBD1|TRBV6-6|17
TGTGCCAGCAGTCCCCGGGACAGGGGGCATCGGCAAGAGACCCAGTACTTC
CASSPRDRGHRQETQYF
>TRBJ1-4|-|TRBD1|TRBV11-2|16
TGTGCCAGCAGCTCATCAGGGGGCGAGGCTAATGAAAAACTGTTTTTT
CASSSSGGEANEKLFF
>TRBJ2-5|-|TRBD2|TRBV29-1|15
TGCAGCGCTCAACCGGGACTAGCGGGAGGGGAGACCCAGTACTTC
CSAQPGLAGGETQYF
>TRBJ2-1|-|TRBD2|TRBV15|14
TGTGCCACCAGCAGAGCCACTAGCGGGGTCGAGCAGTTCTTC
CATSRATSGVEQFF
>TRBJ2-1|-|TRBD2|TRBV4-1|16
TGCGCCAGCAGCCTAGGGACTAGCGGATCCTACAATGAGCAGTTCTTC
CASSLGTSGSYNEQFF
>TRBJ1-1|-|-|TRBV7-9|14
TGTGCCAGCAGCTTGGGGGCTGCGGGCACTGAAGCTTTCTTT
CASSLGAAGTEAFF
>TRBJ1-1|-|-|TRBV7-6|14
TGTGCCAGCAGCGTAGGACTACCGAACACTGAAGCTTTCTTT
CASSVGLPNTEAFF
>TRBJ2-7|-|TRBD2|TRBV7-9|12
TGTGCCACGATGGGGGAGGGAGACGAGCAGTACTTC
CATMGEGDEQYF
>TRBJ1-6|-|-|TRBV11-1|15
TGTGCCAGCAGCTTATTGGGGACAACTTATTCACCCCTCCACTTT
CASSLLGTTYSPLHF
>TRBJ1-5|-|-|TRBV28|12
TGTGCCAGCAGTCAAGGGAGTCAGCCCCAGCATTTT
CASSQGSQPQHF
>TRBJ1-3|-|-|TRBV10-1|16
TGCGCCAGCAGTGAGTATGGCAGGTGGTCTGGAAACACCATATATTTT
CASSEYGRWSGNTIYF
>TRBJ1-2|once|TRBD1|TRBV7-2|18
TGTGCCAGCAGCTTATTTTCAATCGTAAGGACAGGGAACTATGGCTACACCTTC
CASSLFSIVRTGNYGYTF
>TRBJ2-5|-|-|TRBV3-1/TRBV3-2|16
TGTGCCAGCAGCCCTTGGGCTCCCGCAAAGGGGGAGACCCAGTACTTC
CASSPWAPAKGETQYF
>TRBJ1-1|-|TRBD1|TRBV19|14
TGTGCCAGTAGTATCACAGGGGCTGTCACTGAAGCTTTCTTT
CASSITGAVTEAFF
>TRBJ2-1|-|-|TRBV9|13
TGTGCCAGCAGCGCCCAGGGAGGCAATGAGCAGTTCTTC
CASSAQGGNEQFF
>TRBJ2-6|-|-|TRBV7-2|16
TGTGCCAGCAGTTCTCCGTGGGCCTCTGGGGCCAACGTGCTGACTTTC
CASSSPWASGANVLTF
>TRBJ1-5|-|-|TRBV28|15
TGTGCCAGCAGGATTGGGGGGGGTAGCAATCAGCCCCAGCATTTT
CASRIGGGSNQPQHF
>TRBJ1-1|-|TRBD1|TRBV6-5|15
TGTGCCAGCAGTTACCATGGGACAGGCAACACTGAAGCTTTCTTT
CASSYHGTGNTEAFF
>TRBJ1-1|-|TRBD1|TRBV11-3|13
TGTGCCAGCAGCGTAACAGGGGTCACTGAAGCTTTCTTT
CASSVTGVTEAFF
>TRBJ2-7|-|TRBD1|TRBV11-2|15
TGTGCCAGCAGCCGGACAGGGGCCTCGAATGGGGAGCAGTACTTC
CASSRTGASNGEQYF
>TRBJ2-3|few|TRBD2|TRBV2|16
TGTGCCAGCATCTGGACTAGCGGGGCCCTAAGGGATACGCAGTATTTT
CASIWTSGALRDTQYF
>TRBJ1-2|few|-|TRBV19|15
TGTGCCAGTAGTAAAAGAGGGAAGGAGCAGTACGGCTACACCTTC
CASSKRGKEQYGYTF
>TRBJ1-1|-|TRBD1|TRBV28|16
TGTGCCAGCAGTTTAAACCCCGGGACAGGGAAGACTGAAGCTTTCTTT
CASSLNPGTGKTEAFF
>TRBJ1-2|-|TRBD1|TRBV24-1|14
TGTGCCACCAGTGATGCGACAGGGTACTATGGCTACACCTTC
CATSDATGYYGYTF
>TRBJ1-3|few|TRBD1|TRBV9|18
TGTGCCAGCAGCCGGGACAGGGTTCCCATCCCCTCTGGAAACACCATATATTTT
CASSRDRVPIPSGNTIYF
>TRBJ2-7|once|-|TRBV9|15
TGTGCCAGCAGCGCCTTCCAGGGTCCACAGTACGAGCAGTACTTC
CASSAFQGPQYEQYF
>TRBJ1-5|-|TRBD1|TRBV28|15
TGTGCCAGCAGTCGACCGGGACAGTTAAATCAGCCCCAGCATTTT
CASSRPGQLNQPQHF
>TRBJ1-1|-|TRBD1|TRBV28|13
TGTGCCAGCAGTCCCGACAGGGACACTGAAGCTTTCTTT
CASSPDRDTEAFF
>TRBJ2-7|-|TRBD2|TRBV28|17
TGTGCCAGCAGTTTTGATCTAGCGGGGAACAATACCTACGAGCAGTACTTC
CASSFDLAGNNTYEQYF
>TRBJ2-7|-|-|TRBV19|13
TGTGCCAGTAGTATAGTACTAGCTGGCGAGCAGTACTTC
CASSIVLAGEQYF
>TRBJ2-5|-|TRBD2|TRBV4-2|15
TGTGCCAGCAGCCAAGATGGGGAGGGCCAAGAGACCCAGTACTTC
CASSQDGEGQETQYF
>TRBJ1-3|-|-|TRBV7-2|14
TGTGCCAGCAGGGGGGGGGCGGTCGGAAACACCATATATTTT
CASRGGAVGNTIYF